Shown below are 16 T cell receptor beta chains from a single sample sequenced in a study of T-cell reconstitution after alpha-beta-depleted transplantation in children. The TCRbeta library incorporated unique molecular identifiers. MiXCR, applied by TCRdb to the PCR reads, yields one record per CDR3 protein. The sample consists of some 550,000 distinct CDR3 sequences, approximately 20% of them appearing once. Sample: PBMCs from the stem cell graft donor, taken from the stem cell graft. These receptors came from a human donor who donated a stem cell graft to a child with acute lymphoblastic leukemia.

This chain links TRBV20-1 with TRBJ2-7; no firm D call. Trimming removed 3 bases at V and 1 base at J, with 10 bases between. CDR1 DFQATT and CDR2 SNEGSKA come from the germline V gene (reference sequence). This CDR3 has 13 amino acids. CDR3 coding DNA: TGCAGTGCTAGTTCTCGGAGATCCTACGAGCAGTACTTC. This codes for CSASSRRSYEQYF.

This clonotype was detected many times. The chain joins TRBV20-1 to TRBJ2-4, with no clear D. Trimming took off 7 bases at V and 5 bases at J, with 27 bases between the two ends. This CDR3 region has 17 residues. Germline V gives CDR1 DFQATT, CDR2 SNEGSKA (reference sequence). CDR3 coding DNA: TGCAGTGTGACCTCACTTTCCCCCAGGCTCACTCAAAACATTCAGTACTTC. Translation gives CSVTSLSPRLTQNIQYF.

By share, this clonotype ranks as medium-sized. The chain links TRBV5-1 to TRBJ2-7; 12 bases map to TRBD2. The J segment lost 6 bases and the V segment lost 5 bases, leaving 9 bases of the junction unmatched. The CDR3 runs 15 residues. CDR1 and CDR2 from the germline V gene are SGHRS and YFSETQ. CDR3 residues: CASRSGLAGISEQYF. The CDR3, as DNA: TGCGCCAGCAGGTCCGGACTAGCGGGAATCAGCGAGCAGTACTTC.

This clonotype was recorded a few times. V is TRBV13 and J is TRBJ1-6; tentatively, D is TRBD1 (5 bases). Germline V CDR1 and CDR2: PRHDT, FYEKMQ (reference sequence). Trimming removed 5 bases from V and 7 bases from J, with 15 bases in between. The CDR3 has 15 residues. DNA for the CDR3: TGTGCCAGCAGCACGGCAGGGAATGAAAATTCACCCCTCCACTTT. Its protein product is CASSTAGNENSPLHF.

The chain couples TRBV20-1 to TRBJ2-1; D may be TRBD1 (5 bases). The V end lost 0 bases, the J end lost 8 bases, and 23 bases lay between the germline ends. This CDR3 spans 17 amino acids. CDR1 and CDR2 from the germline V gene are DFQATT and SNEGSKA (reference sequence). CDR3 DNA: TGCAGTGCTAGAGATCTCGCAGGGTCATCATCGCGGTATGAGCAGTTCTTC. This gives the protein CSARDLAGSSSRYEQFF.

The chain couples TRBV5-1 to TRBJ1-6; D perhaps matches TRBD1 (5 bases). Germline V gene sequence: CDR1 SGHRS, CDR2 YFSETQ. The CDR3 consists of 15 residues. Between the trimmed V and J ends, which lost 0 bases and 7 bases, there was a span of 11 bases. The DNA of the CDR3 is TGCGCCAGCAGCTTGGAGACAGCGGGAAATTCACCCCTCCACTTT. It translates to CASSLETAGNSPLHF.

The chain carries TRBV12-3 or TRBV12-4 and TRBJ1-1; a weak D match, TRBD1 (5 bases). The length of the CDR3 is 14 residues. Trimming took 1 base from V and 7 from J, leaving 13 bases between them. CDR3 sequence reads: CASSLDGWQGEAFF. In DNA form, the CDR3 reads TGTGCCAGCAGTTTAGATGGCTGGCAGGGTGAAGCTTTCTTT.

This clonotype was observed a handful of times. CDR3 DNA sequence: TGTGCCAGCAGTGGGACGTCGGAGACCCAGTACTTC. Translation: CASSGTSETQYF. V usage is TRBV7-9 and J usage is TRBJ2-5; TRBD1 or TRBD2 may be the D gene (5 bases each). Trimming cost V 6 bases and J 5 bases, with 10 bases left between them. Germline CDR1 is SEHNR and CDR2 is FQNEAQ (reference sequence). CDR3 size: 12 residues.

In its sample, this clonotype was seen many times. The chain links TRBV6-1 to TRBJ2-3; D is ambiguous. The V end lost 1 base, the J end lost 4 bases, and 9 bases lay between the germline ends. CDR1 and CDR2 from the germline V gene are MNHNS and SASEGT. The CDR3 spans 14 residues. CDR3 DNA: TGTGCCAGCAGTGAAGGGCAAGCAGCAGATACGCAGTATTTT. Encoded protein: CASSEGQAADTQYF.

Only a few counts were recorded for this clonotype. V and J are TRBV20-1 and TRBJ2-1, with 8 bases aligning to TRBD1. With 4 bases clipped from V and 4 bases from J, the junction kept 9 bases outside the gene matches. This CDR3 comprises 15 residues. Germline CDR1 and CDR2: DFQATT and SNEGSKA (reference sequence). Here the CDR3 DNA reads TGCAGTGCTATAGCAGGGGGCGCCGGGTACAATGAGCAGTTCTTC. Encoded protein: CSAIAGGAGYNEQFF.

Only a few counts were recorded for this clonotype. The CDR3 DNA sequence: TGTGCCAGCAAGGAGCAGGACACCGGGGAGCTGTTTTTT. It yields the protein CASKEQDTGELFF. The chain has TRBV12-3 or TRBV12-4 and TRBJ2-2; D unclear. CDR3 length: 13 amino acids. V gave up 7 bases and J gave up 3 bases, with 9 bases separating them.

A few counts support this clonotype. This sequence joins TRBV9 and TRBJ1-1; D not resolved. Germline CDR1 and CDR2: SGDLS and YYNGEE. Trimming took 4 bases from V and 3 from J, leaving 13 bases between them. The CDR3 has 14 amino acids. DNA for the CDR3: TGTGCCAGCAGCCCGAGGACTGCGGACACTGAAGCTTTCTTT. Translating gives CASSPRTADTEAFF.

The chain couples TRBV27 to TRBJ2-3; TRBD2 agrees at 13 bases. The CDR3 sequence is 16 residues long. Germline values: CDR1 MNHEY, CDR2 SMNVEV (reference sequence). After removal of 4 bases from V and 6 bases from J, the junction contained 7 bases not matched to a gene. The CDR3: CASSSGTSGNGDTQYF. DNA for the CDR3: TGTGCCAGCAGTTCCGGGACTAGCGGGAATGGCGATACGCAGTATTTT.

This chain uses TRBV20-1 with TRBJ1-2; D perhaps matches TRBD1 (5 bases). Germline V CDR1 and CDR2: DFQATT, SNEGSKA (reference sequence). The CDR3 spans 14 residues. The V and J ends lost 0 bases and 4 bases respectively, with 12 bases between them. The chain's CDR3 is CSARDGGYFYGYTF. CDR3 DNA sequence: TGCAGTGCTAGAGATGGGGGATATTTCTATGGCTACACCTTC.

A few counts support this clonotype. The V call is TRBV12-3 or TRBV12-4, the J call TRBJ1-2, with TRBD1 matching 10 bases. CDR3 length: 15 amino acids. J gave up 7 bases and V 4 bases, and 9 bases lay outside the gene matches. CDR3 sequence (DNA): TGTGCCAGCAGTTGGGGGACAGGGGTGGTTCCTGGCTACACCTTC. Its translation is CASSWGTGVVPGYTF.

The chain joins TRBV27 to TRBJ2-7, with a weak D call TRBD1 (5 bases). V was pared by 5 bases and J by 2 bases, with 13 bases between. This CDR3 comprises 14 residues. Germline V gene data show CDR1 as MNHEY and CDR2 as SMNVEV (reference sequence). The CDR3 reads CASSPRARTYEQYF. In nucleotides, the CDR3 is TGTGCCAGCAGTCCCAGGGCGCGGACCTACGAGCAGTACTTC.